This TCR beta chain emerged from a study of T cell clonality in common variable immunodeficiency. This CDR3 contains 15 residues. Germline-derived CDR1 and CDR2 are SGHTA and FQGNSA. The J segment lost 7 bases and the V segment lost 5 bases, leaving 8 bases of the junction unmatched. The protocol was immunoSEQ multiplex PCR, while the TCRdb copy is restricted to in-frame clones and leaves out a portion. The sample shows some 60,000 clones, none of them appearing just once. This clone was seen ten or more times. Sequencing ends 3 residues short of the CDR3 end; the germline J gene provides the rest. The clonotype originates from a person between 18 and 75 years old in good health. The specimen was peripheral blood mononuclear cells. This chain connects TRBV7-2 to TRBJ2-1, with TRBD2 identical over 10 bases. The CDR3 here is CASSLTSGIRNEQFF. CDR3 DNA, as far as it was read: TGTGCCAGCAGCCTAACTAGCGGGATTAGAAATGAG. Full variable domain (remainder filled in from reference TRBV7-2 and TRBJ2-1): GAGVSQSPSNKVTEKGKDVELRCDPISGHTALYWYRQSLGQGLEFLIYFQGNSAPDKSGLPSDRFSAERTGGSVSTLTIQRTQQEDSAVYLCASSLTSGIRNEQFFGPGTRLTVL.